The clone carrying this T cell receptor (beta chain) has a count of ten or more. As yet, its antigen is unknown. These data are taken from a study of neurological immune-mediated disorders. General study points: Healthy controls had more TCR clonal expansion than multiple sclerosis, which showed the least, whereas HTLV-1-associated myelopathy showed the most. Among 34 multiple sclerosis patients, phylogenetic grouping put the repertoires of 18 into a single related-CDR3 cluster, a possible signature. CDR3 amino acid sequences of expanded clones were not shared across subjects, a result suggesting private repertoires in all groups.

The cDNA was produced through 5'RACE with 10-nucleotide random UMIs. TCRdb analysed the 5' RACE reads with MiXCR anew, one entry per CDR3 protein. This table holds under 80,000 distinct CDR3 sequences, 4% to 6% found once. The CDR3 is made up of 14 amino acids. Germline V CDR1 and CDR2: MNHEY, SVGAGI. Trimming took 5 bases from V and 8 from J, leaving 16 bases between them. The chain couples TRBV6-5 to TRBJ2-1; weak D call: TRBD1 (5 bases). The clonotype originates from a woman aged 30 to 39 with multiple sclerosis. Sequencing was performed on PBMCs. CDR3 in amino acids: CASSQWSLGDEQFF. Here the CDR3 DNA reads TGTGCCAGCAGTCAGTGGTCCCTAGGGGATGAGCAGTTCTTC.